This T cell receptor beta chain was sequenced in a study of shared clonotypes between healthy human individuals. About the research overall: Used for every donor were three CD4 naive, three CD4 memory, two CD8 naive and one CD8 memory plate.

Sequencing was performed with immunoSEQ multiplex PCR; in TCRdb, only in-frame clones are kept and a portion is missing. The sample lists about 2.2 million clones; 90% to 95% were seen once. Cells designated naive CD8 were CD45RO-negative and were positively selected for CCR7, with terminally differentiated effector memory CD45RA+ cells excluded. The CDR3 covers 15 residues. Germline V gene sequence: CDR1 MNHEY, CDR2 SMNVEV (reference sequence). J gave up 1 base and V 0 bases, and 1 base lay outside the gene matches. This clone was seen a few times. This sample includes further DNA sequences coding for the same CDR3.

This sequence was found in a man between 18 and 29 years old in good health. Some clones in this sample may be carry-over from other donors' samples. The sequenced sample consisted of naive CD8+ T cells from PBMCs. This sequence joins TRBV27 and TRBJ2-7, with TRBD2 identical over 9 bases. The DNA for the CDR3 is TGTGCCAGCAGTTTATCGGCGGGAGGGTCCTACGAGCAGTACTTC. Residues: CASSLSAGGSYEQYF.